This entry concerns a single TCR beta chain. The antigen is unknown. The data stem from a study of long-term antiretroviral therapy in people with HIV. Study observations and caveats: In HIV, the repertoires covered a tighter span of CDR3 lengths than in controls.

Runs used v3.0 of the immunoSEQ assay and were done at survey level. Clones were read by immunoSEQ multiplex PCR, and TCRdb kept only the in-frame ones, dropping some. The sample records tens of thousands of clones, 75% to 85% being singletons. Germline V gene sequence: CDR1 ENHRY, CDR2 SYGVKD. V was cut by 2 bases and J by 10 bases, with 13 bases left in between. The CDR3 is 13 amino acids. The J gene is TRBJ2-3, the V gene TRBV10-3; D is unresolved. The TCR originated in a woman in her forties with HIV. The material was unsorted PBMCs, obtained 0.5 years after starting antiretroviral therapy. The CDR3 protein is CAISEDRNWAQYF. The DNA of the CDR3 is TGTGCCATCAGTGAGGACCGAAATTGGGCGCAGTATTTT.